This passage covers 10 T cell receptor beta chains from one sample sequenced in a study of CD8+ T cells in alopecia areata. Once RNA had been extracted, it was reverse transcribed into cDNA to act as the sequencing template. The method was immunoSEQ multiplex PCR; TCRdb's version includes in-frame clones alone and lacks a portion of them. Here the sample spans more than 100,000 clones, around 56% being singletons. The treatment was: oral pan-JAK inhibitor, 5-10 mg twice daily. The source material was CD4+ T cells sorted from blood, sampled at week 4, from a patient treated with tofacitinib. These receptors came from a human donor with alopecia areata.

V and J are TRBV4-2 and TRBJ2-2, with 16 nucleotides matching TRBD2. V gave up 4 bases and J gave up 6 bases; unmatched junction bases: 11. The germline V gene encodes CDR1 LGHNA and CDR2 YNFKEQ. This CDR3 has 19 residues. The DNA of the CDR3 is TGTGCCAGCAGCCGAGAGGCTTCTGGGACTAGCGGGGGGGCCGGGGAGCTGTTTTTT. It specifies CASSREASGTSGGAGELFF.

In DNA, the CDR3 is TGTGCCAGCTCACCACCGCAAGGGGGCCATGGCTACACCTTC. Amino acids: CASSPPQGGHGYTF. The V call is TRBV18, the J call TRBJ1-2; 7 bases align to TRBD1. Unmatched junction bases numbered 4, after V lost 0 bases and J lost 6 bases. Germline-derived CDR1 and CDR2 are KGHSH and LQKENI. There are 14 residues in the CDR3. Filled out from reference TRBV18 and TRBJ1-2, the complete variable domain reads NAGVMQNPRHLVRRRGQEARLRCSPMKGHSHVYWYRQLPEEGLKFMVYLQKENIIDESGMPKERFSAEFPKEGPSILRIQQVVRGDSAAYFCASSPPQGGHGYTFGSGTRLTVV.

The rearrangement links TRBV7-9 to TRBJ2-7; 7 bases map to TRBD1. This CDR3 is 11 amino acids long. V was pared by 4 bases and J by 7 bases, with 1 base of the junction left unmatched. The germline V gene encodes CDR1 SEHNR and CDR2 FQNEAQ (reference sequence). The CDR3 region has the DNA TGTGCCAGCAGCTCACAGGGGGAGCAGTACTTC. Translating it yields CASSSQGEQYF.

This rearrangement joins TRBV29-1 to TRBJ1-5, with no clear D. The CDR3 has 13 amino acids. V shed 7 bases and J shed 2 bases, with 12 bases lying between them. Per the germline V gene, CDR1 is SQVTM and CDR2 is ANQGSEA. CDR3 in amino acids: CSATIRGNQPQHF. CDR3 nucleotide sequence: TGCAGCGCCACGATAAGGGGCAATCAGCCCCAGCATTTT. The whole variable domain, remainder taken from reference TRBV29-1 and TRBJ1-5, is SAVISQKPSRDICQRGTSLTIQCQVDSQVTMMFWYRQQPGQSLTLIATANQGSEATYESGFVIDKFPISRPNLTFSTLTVSNMSPEDSSIYLCSATIRGNQPQHFGDGTRLSIL.

The CDR3 bases are TGTGCCAGCAGTTCTAGGAGCTCTGGGGCCAACGTCCTGACTTTC. Amino acid sequence: CASSSRSSGANVLTF. The chain is built from TRBV6-5 and TRBJ2-6; unclear D gene. Germline V CDR1 and CDR2: MNHEY, SVGAGI. V was clipped by 4 bases and J by 0 bases, with 7 bases between them. The CDR3 sequence is 15 residues long.

The chain recombines TRBV11-2 with TRBJ2-6; 7 bases agree with TRBD2. J was trimmed by 8 bases and V by 1 base; bases with no gene match: 8. Germline loops: CDR1 SGHAT, CDR2 FQNNGV. The CDR3 totals 16 residues. CDR3 nucleotides: TGTGCCAGCAGCTTAGCTGGCGGGGGAAGGACCAACGTCCTGACTTTC. Its protein product is CASSLAGGGRTNVLTF.

The chain uses TRBV4-1 and TRBJ2-2; 9 bases are a match to TRBD1. V was clipped by 1 base and J by 1 base; unmatched bases: 13. CDR1 and CDR2 (germline): MGHRA, YSYEKL. This CDR3 region has 20 residues. The CDR3 loop reads CASSQGRPQGAKRNTGELFF. CDR3 coding DNA: TGCGCCAGCAGCCAAGGAAGGCCACAGGGGGCAAAGAGGAACACCGGGGAGCTGTTTTTT.

The rearrangement joins TRBV9 to TRBJ1-2; D is unresolved. CDR1 SGDLS and CDR2 YYNGEE come from the germline V gene. Trimming shortened V by 3 bases and J by 7 bases, and 22 bases separated the two germline ends. CDR3 length: 16 residues. CDR3 sequence (DNA): TGTGCCAGCAGCGCCAACTACGGACGGACGAAGAGTGGCTACACCTTC. Its protein is CASSANYGRTKSGYTF.

The sample holds a few counts of this clone. V gene TRBV27 combines with J gene TRBJ2-1, with a tentative D call TRBD2 (6 bases). Germline-derived CDR1 and CDR2 are MNHEY and SMNVEV (reference sequence). The V and J ends lost 0 bases and 14 bases respectively, with 11 bases between them. This CDR3 has 12 amino acids. CDR3 sequence reads: CASSLSGGEEFF. In nucleotides, the CDR3 is TGTGCCAGCAGTTTATCTGGCGGGGAGGAGTTCTTC.

The V call is TRBV6-1, the J call TRBJ1-2, with D tentatively TRBD1 (6 bases). Per germline, CDR1 MNHNS and CDR2 SASEGT. Deletions cut 4 bases from V and 4 bases from J, with 13 bases between. The CDR3 is made up of 14 amino acids. The CDR3 DNA sequence: TGTGCCAGCAGTGTAGGAGGGGGTATCTATGGCTACACCTTC. It is translated as CASSVGGGIYGYTF.